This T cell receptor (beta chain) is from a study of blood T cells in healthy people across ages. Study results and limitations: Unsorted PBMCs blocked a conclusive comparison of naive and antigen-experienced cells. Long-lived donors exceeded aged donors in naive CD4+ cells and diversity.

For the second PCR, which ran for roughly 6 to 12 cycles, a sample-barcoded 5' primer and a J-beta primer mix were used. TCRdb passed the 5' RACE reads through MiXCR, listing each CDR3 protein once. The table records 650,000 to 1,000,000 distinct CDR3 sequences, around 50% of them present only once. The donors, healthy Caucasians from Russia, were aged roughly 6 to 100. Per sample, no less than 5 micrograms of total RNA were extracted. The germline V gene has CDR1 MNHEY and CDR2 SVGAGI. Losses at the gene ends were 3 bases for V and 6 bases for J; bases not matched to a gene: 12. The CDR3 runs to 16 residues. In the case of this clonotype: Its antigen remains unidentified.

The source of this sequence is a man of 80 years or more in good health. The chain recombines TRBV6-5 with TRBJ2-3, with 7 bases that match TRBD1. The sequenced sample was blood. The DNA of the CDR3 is TGTGCCAGCAGTTATCGTGGGACAGACCGGTCCGATACGCAGTATTTT. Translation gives CASSYRGTDRSDTQYF.